This T cell receptor beta chain was captured in a study of blood T cell repertoires in COVID-19. Background on the study: Samples of COVID-19 (acute and convalescent) were obtained from the United States, Italy and Spain. PBMCs, B-cell-depleted T cells, or T cells provided the cDNA or gDNA that made up the material.

Original data processing: It was from reference gene primer amplification that nucleated cell counts were estimated. This table comes from immunoSEQ multiplex PCR, and its TCRdb copy is limited to in-frame clones, with some not included. V and J calls and clone size are as listed in that table; D and trimming were resolved from the DNA. The sample has 95,000 to 120,000 clones; over 70% are singletons. Of note for this clone: Different DNA sequences within this sample yield the same CDR3.

This CDR3 spans 13 amino acids. Trimming pared 3 bases from V and 5 bases from J, leaving 10 bases between. The chain has TRBV12-3 or TRBV12-4 and TRBJ1-2; no reliable D call. Sequenced sample: peripheral blood. The clonotype comes from a man between 50 and 59 years old with acute or convalescent COVID-19. CDR3 nucleotide sequence: TGTGCCAGCAGTTTTCGGGGAGGGTATGGCTACACCTTC. This translates into CASSFRGGYGYTF.